Each of the 23 T cell receptor beta chains below was sequenced from the same sample in a study of identifying expanded T cells in peripheral blood. Here immunoSEQ multiplex PCR was the method, and the copy in TCRdb shows in-frame clones only, minus some. This sample has around 57,000 clones; more than 70% occur once, and the top ten carry around 4.8%. Sequenced material: blood. The receptor set was obtained from a person aged 18 to 75 in good health.

V is TRBV7-7 and J is TRBJ2-3; 7 bases are shared with TRBD1. The germline gives CDR1 SSHAT, CDR2 FNYEAQ (reference sequence). The length of the CDR3 is 13 residues. The J segment lost 3 bases and the V segment lost 5 bases, leaving 2 bases of the junction unmatched. The DNA for the CDR3 is TGTGCCAGCAGCAGGGACAGTACAGATACGCAGTATTTT. It translates to CASSRDSTDTQYF. The variable domain in full, with the rest retrieved from reference TRBV7-7 and TRBJ2-3, is GAGVSQSPRYKVTKRGQDVTLRCDPISSHATLYWYQQALGQGPEFLTYFNYEAQPDKSGLPSDRFSAERPEGSISTLTIQRTEQRDSAMYRCASSRDSTDTQYFGPGTRLTVL.

The rearrangement uses TRBV7-9 and TRBJ2-5, with D possibly TRBD1 on 6 matching bases. This CDR3 spans 17 amino acids. V was trimmed by 6 bases and J by 2 bases, leaving 22 bases between them. Germline assignment: CDR1 SEHNR and CDR2 FQNEAQ (reference sequence). In DNA, the CDR3 is TGTGCCAGCAGTCCTCCGGAACAGGGTCGGAGTCAAGAGACCCAGTACTTC. Translated, it gives CASSPPEQGRSQETQYF.

The chain carries TRBV6-1 and TRBJ2-2, with D perhaps TRBD1 or TRBD2 (5 bases each). V was pared by 5 bases and J by 0 bases, with 10 bases between. Germline lookup yields CDR1 MNHNS and CDR2 SASEGT. The CDR3 runs 15 residues. This chain's CDR3 is CASSTGLANTGELFF. The DNA of the CDR3 is TGTGCCAGCAGTACAGGACTTGCGAACACCGGGGAGCTGTTTTTT.

This chain joins TRBV6-1 and TRBJ2-7; no clear D gene. The CDR3 sequence is 15 residues long. Germline CDR1 reads MNHNS; CDR2 reads SASEGT. The V end was cut by 3 bases, the J end by 2 bases, with 14 bases between. The CDR3 nucleotides read TGTGCCAGCAGTGAGCCGGGTCGACCTACCTACGAGCAGTACTTC. Its protein product is CASSEPGRPTYEQYF.

The chain has TRBV11-3 and TRBJ2-5; D remains ambiguous. This CDR3 spans 14 amino acids. Germline CDR1 SGHNT, CDR2 YENEEA. Trimming removed 1 base at V and 2 bases at J, with 8 bases between. CDR3 residues: CASSLGQQQETQYF. CDR3 nucleotide sequence: TGTGCCAGCAGCTTAGGTCAGCAACAAGAGACCCAGTACTTC.

The chain recombines TRBV4-1 with TRBJ2-1; 9 nucleotides align to TRBD2. The CDR3 has 14 residues. V shed 0 bases and J 12 bases; nucleotides not matched to a gene: 6. CDR1 and CDR2 from the germline V gene are MGHRA and YSYEKL. CDR3 bases: TGCGCCAGCAGCCAAGAACAAGCGGGGGGATCGCAGTTCTTC. Amino acid sequence: CASSQEQAGGSQFF.

The rearrangement joins TRBV2 to TRBJ1-1, with D perhaps TRBD1 (6 bases). Germline loops: CDR1 SNHLY, CDR2 FYNNEI. This CDR3 has 13 amino acids. Trimming took 7 bases from V and 4 from J, leaving 13 bases between them. The CDR3 sequence is CASKGGAITEAFF. The CDR3 DNA is TGTGCCAGCAAGGGGGGGGCGATCACTGAAGCTTTCTTT.

This clone was counted a single time. The chain uses TRBV27 and TRBJ2-3, with D unclear. Germline V CDR1 and CDR2: MNHEY, SMNVEV (reference sequence). The CDR3 has 11 amino acids. The ends were cut back, 5 bases at V and 2 bases at J, with 2 bases in the middle. As DNA, the CDR3 is TGTGCCAGCAGTCACACAGATACGCAGTATTTT. Amino acid sequence: CASSHTDTQYF.

CDR3 DNA sequence: TGTGCCATCAGTGAGGTCGATCAGCCCCAGCATTTT. Translation gives CAISEVDQPQHF. The J gene is TRBJ1-5, the V gene TRBV10-3; no reliable D call. Trimming shortened V by 2 bases and J by 5 bases, and 4 bases separated the two germline ends. Germline loops: CDR1 ENHRY, CDR2 SYGVKD. The CDR3 loop spans 12 amino acids.

The V gene is TRBV7-8, the J gene TRBJ2-1; D not certain. CDR3 length equals 18 residues. V dropped 6 bases and J dropped 2 bases, with 23 bases sitting between them. The germline CDR1 and CDR2 sequences are SGHVS and FQNEAQ. The CDR3 loop reads CASSQERWAPRTYNEQFF. CDR3 DNA: TGTGCCAGCAGTCAAGAACGATGGGCACCCAGGACCTACAATGAGCAGTTCTTC.

The J gene is TRBJ2-3, the V gene TRBV30; no reliable D call. The CDR3 runs to 15 residues. Trimming cost V 3 bases and J 6 bases, with 19 bases left between them. Germline CDR1 reads GTSNPN; CDR2 reads SVGIG (reference sequence). The CDR3 protein is CAWRRELPGWDTQYF. In DNA, the CDR3 is TGTGCCTGGAGGCGAGAATTACCCGGATGGGATACGCAGTATTTT.

This chain links TRBV18 with TRBJ1-4; D may be TRBD1 (5 bases). V shed 3 bases and J shed 3 bases, with 8 bases lying between them. This CDR3 comprises 14 residues. Germline-derived CDR1 and CDR2 are KGHSH and LQKENI. The CDR3 DNA sequence: TGTGCCAGCTCACCCGGGGGTGCTAATGAAAAACTGTTTTTT. Its translation: CASSPGGANEKLFF.

This chain uses TRBV2 with TRBJ1-4; D possibly corresponds to TRBD1 (5 bases). V was cut by 7 bases and J by 3 bases, with 24 bases left in between. The CDR3 is 18 residues long. Germline V gene sequence: CDR1 SNHLY, CDR2 FYNNEI. The CDR3 nucleotides read TGTGCCAGCACCCCCCCGTCGGGTCAGGGAAAGGCTAATGAAAAACTGTTTTTT. This translates into CASTPPSGQGKANEKLFF.

This rearrangement joins TRBV5-6 to TRBJ2-7; D unresolved. This CDR3 comprises 14 residues. CDR1 is SGHDT, CDR2 YYEEEE, per germline. The V and J ends lost 0 bases and 6 bases respectively, with 13 bases between them. The CDR3 protein is CASSLDRTTREQYF. CDR3 DNA: TGTGCCAGCAGCTTGGATCGAACTACGCGCGAGCAGTACTTC.

This sequence joins TRBV6-4 and TRBJ2-3; 10 bases are a match to TRBD1. Losses at the gene ends were 5 bases for V and 3 bases for J; bases not matched to a gene: 5. CDR3 length: 15 residues. Germline V gives CDR1 MRHNA, CDR2 SNTAGT. CDR3 amino acids: CASSSGTGATDTQYF. CDR3 in DNA: TGTGCCAGCAGTTCTGGGACAGGGGCTACAGATACGCAGTATTTT.

The table lists this clone with a count of one. The chain combines TRBV11-2 with TRBJ2-1; 7 nucleotides match TRBD2. CDR3 size: 15 residues. Germline values: CDR1 SGHAT, CDR2 FQNNGV. The junction had 4 bases not matched to a gene; V was cut back by 1 base and J by 4 bases. The CDR3 here is CASSLASGIYNEQFF. The CDR3 coding sequence is TGTGCCAGCAGCTTAGCCAGCGGGATTTACAATGAGCAGTTCTTC. Full variable domain (outside the CDR3, taken from reference TRBV11-2 and TRBJ2-1): EAGVAQSPRYKIIEKRQSVAFWCNPISGHATLYWYQQILGQGPKLLIQFQNNGVVDDSQLPKDRFSAERLKGVDSTLKIQPAKLEDSAVYLCASSLASGIYNEQFFGPGTRLTVL.

By share, this clone ranks as medium-sized. The chain is built from TRBV6-1 and TRBJ2-7, with D possibly TRBD2 on 6 matching bases. CDR1 and CDR2 (germline): MNHNS, SASEGT. The CDR3 contains 13 residues. V was cut by 4 bases and J by 5 bases, with 12 bases left in between. CDR3 bases: TGTGCCAGCAGTGTTCGGGAGCCCAACGAGCAGTACTTC. Its protein product is CASSVREPNEQYF.

As for this clone: One end of the junction is discordant with germline, which a read error may explain. The CDR3 nucleotides are TGTGCCAGCAGCTTGAGGCAGGTTTTAAACTTC. Translated: CASSLRQVLNF. This chain links TRBV7-2 with TRBJ2-7; D gene uncertain. This CDR3 is 11 amino acids long. The germline gives CDR1 SGHTA, CDR2 FQGNSA.

V and J are TRBV19 and TRBJ1-2, with D possibly matching TRBD1 (6 bases). Trimming left V 10 bases short and J 4 bases short, with 16 bases between. The CDR3 covers 13 residues. CDR1 is LNHDA and CDR2 is SQIVND in the germline V gene (reference sequence). The CDR3 region has the DNA TGTGCCACAAATTCCCGGGGGCCCTATGGCTACACCTTC. Encoded protein: CATNSRGPYGYTF.

The gene calls are TRBV4-2 and TRBJ2-5; no clear D. The CDR3 totals 14 residues. The V end lost 2 bases, the J end lost 6 bases, and 13 bases lay between the germline ends. Germline CDR1 LGHNA, CDR2 YNFKEQ. The CDR3 sequence: CASSQKSLPQTQYF. As DNA, the CDR3 is TGTGCCAGCAGCCAAAAGTCCCTCCCTCAGACCCAGTACTTC.

The chain employs TRBV27 and TRBJ2-7; 8 bases match TRBD1. This CDR3 comprises 17 residues. Germline CDR1 MNHEY, CDR2 SMNVEV (reference sequence). J was trimmed by 2 bases and V by 5 bases; bases with no gene match: 14. CDR3 in DNA: TGTGCCAGCAGTCACCGGGGCAGGGGGCTCCCCGCCTACGAGCAGTACTTC. It is translated as CASSHRGRGLPAYEQYF.

This clone was picked up one time. The chain links TRBV29-1 to TRBJ1-1; 9 positions agree with TRBD1. Trimming at V came to 0 bases and at J to 0 bases, leaving 8 bases not matched to a gene. This CDR3 contains 17 residues. Germline V lookup: CDR1 SQVTM, CDR2 ANQGSEA. The CDR3 nucleotides read TGCAGCGTTGAAGATTGGTTCGGGACAGGGATGAACACTGAAGCTTTCTTT. Its protein is CSVEDWFGTGMNTEAFF.

This sequence joins TRBV25-1 and TRBJ1-1, with 10 bases fitting TRBD1. With 2 bases clipped from V and 0 bases from J, the junction kept 6 bases outside the gene matches. Looked up from germline, CDR1 is MGHDK and CDR2 is SYGVNS. This CDR3 is 17 amino acids long. DNA for the CDR3: TGTGCCAGCAGTGAAAGGACAGGGGGAATTATGAACACTGAAGCTTTCTTT. Amino acids: CASSERTGGIMNTEAFF.